This entry concerns a single TCR beta chain. Antigen: not known. The data were taken from a study of cytomegalovirus exposure and HLA in healthy donors. Turning to the study itself: T cells numbering around 180 million yielded some 100 million unique TCR beta sequences in an earlier analysis. Study-wide results and limits: Reports described diagnosis of cytomegalovirus status by the classifier as highly specific and sensitive. After further analysis at a later stage, roughly 16,000 TCR beta sequences were associated with HLA alleles at 0.05 false discovery rate. In a later analysis, TCR beta V- and J-gene trimming was associated with a missense DCLRE1C variant.

V was trimmed by 4 bases and J by 10 bases, leaving 25 bases between them. From germline, CDR1 is MNHEY and CDR2 SVGAGI. The CDR3 sequence is 16 residues long. Primers: 60 Vbeta forward and 13 Jbeta reverse. Data came from immunoSEQ multiplex PCR; TCRdb stores just in-frame clones and leaves some out. The sample's table shows 100,000 to 150,000 clones. Sequencing was done on a sample of PBMCs. This clonotype originated in a man aged 18 to 29 in good health and CMV-seronegative. This chain links TRBV6-5 with TRBJ1-1, with D perhaps TRBD1 (6 bases). The CDR3 reads CASSSATGPLRSGAFF. The CDR3 DNA is TGTGCCAGCAGTTCCGCTACAGGGCCACTTCGTTCCGGAGCTTTCTTT.